The 27 T cell receptor beta chains given below trace back to one sample, sequenced in a study of blood T cells in healthy people across ages. Together with a sample-barcoded 5' primer, a J-beta primer mix was included in a second PCR lasting roughly 6 to 12 cycles. TCRdb used MiXCR to reprocess the 5' RACE reads, holding one entry per CDR3 protein. The sample lists about 1.5 million distinct CDR3 sequences, about 43% seen once, with 7% to 9% in the top ten. The specimen was blood. Receptors were obtained from a woman younger than 30 in good health.

The chain is built from TRBV7-2 and TRBJ2-5, with TRBD2 as a possible D gene (6 bases). Germline CDR1 reads SGHTA; CDR2 reads FQGNSA. This CDR3 has 14 amino acids. V was cut by 5 bases and J by 11 bases, with 21 bases left in between. CDR3 sequence (DNA): TGTGCCAGCAGCACTAGGGACGGTCTTGGGGGGCAGTACTTC. Amino acid sequence: CASSTRDGLGGQYF.

This clonotype was seen only a few times. The genes are TRBV20-1 and TRBJ2-3, with TRBD2 matching 13 bases. Germline CDR1 DFQATT, CDR2 SNEGSKA (reference sequence). The V segment lost 2 bases and the J segment 1 base; nucleotides outside the gene matches: 9. The CDR3 spans 18 residues. The CDR3: CSARTTSGRALGTDTQYF. The CDR3, as DNA: TGCAGTGCTAGAACTACTAGCGGGAGGGCCCTGGGCACAGATACGCAGTATTTT.

This clonotype was observed at least ten times. This chain joins TRBV6-1 and TRBJ2-6, with D perhaps matching TRBD1 or TRBD2 (5 bases each). V lost 10 bases, J lost 4 bases, and 14 bases lay in between. Germline CDR1 reads MNHNS; CDR2 reads SASEGT. The CDR3 totals 14 residues. The CDR3 is CATPPGAGANVLTF. Here the CDR3 DNA reads TGTGCCACCCCTCCCGGGGCCGGGGCCAACGTCCTGACTTTC.

The sample holds a few counts of this clonotype. CDR3 in DNA: TGTGCCAGCAGCTCCAGACAGAACCGGGAAAAACTGTTTTTT. It encodes CASSSRQNREKLFF. This sequence joins TRBV7-9 and TRBJ1-4; weak D call: TRBD1 (5 bases). This CDR3 has 14 residues. V shed 4 bases and J shed 8 bases, with 14 bases lying between them. In germline, CDR1 is SEHNR, CDR2 FQNEAQ (reference sequence).

The rearrangement joins TRBV29-1 to TRBJ1-2; no clear D. The CDR3 spans 13 residues. The V and J ends lost 4 bases and 8 bases respectively, with 17 bases between them. Germline CDR1 is SQVTM and CDR2 is ANQGSEA. The CDR3, as DNA: TGCAGCGTTGGAACGGTGCTTTTGGGGGGCTACACCTTC. It yields the protein CSVGTVLLGGYTF. The full variable domain, completed using reference TRBV29-1 and TRBJ1-2, is SAVISQKPSRDICQRGTSLTIQCQVDSQVTMMFWYRQQPGQSLTLIATANQGSEATYESGFVIDKFPISRPNLTFSTLTVSNMSPEDSSIYLCSVGTVLLGGYTFGSGTRLTVV.

This clonotype was found once. This chain joins TRBV20-1 and TRBJ1-3; D unclear. The CDR3 is made up of 13 amino acids. From germline, CDR1 is DFQATT and CDR2 SNEGSKA (reference sequence). CDR3 loop: CNALLTSGNTIYF. The CDR3 bases are TGCAATGCACTCCTCACAAGTGGAAACACCATATATTTT.

CDR3 protein: CASSPNQGALGYTF. The CDR3 DNA is TGCGCCAGCAGCCCAAATCAGGGGGCGTTGGGCTACACCTTC. This chain links TRBV4-1 with TRBJ1-2, with TRBD1 identical over 8 bases. Germline V gene data show CDR1 as MGHRA and CDR2 as YSYEKL. The CDR3 extends over 14 amino acids. The trim removed 4 bases at V and 8 bases at J, leaving 9 bases unmatched.

This clonotype was seen only a few times. The chain recombines TRBV20-1 with TRBJ2-7, with D unresolved. From germline, CDR1 is DFQATT and CDR2 SNEGSKA (reference sequence). The length of the CDR3 is 13 residues. V dropped 0 bases and J dropped 3 bases, with 9 bases sitting between them. DNA for the CDR3: TGCAGTGCTAGAGATCCGATAAACTACGAGCAGTACTTC. Its protein product is CSARDPINYEQYF.

The chain joins TRBV2 to TRBJ2-1; 8 bases are a match to TRBD1. The CDR3 runs to 15 residues. With V trimmed by 6 bases and J by 4 bases, 8 bases remained unmatched. In germline, CDR1 is SNHLY, CDR2 FYNNEI. The CDR3 sequence: CASRGTGSNYNEQFF. As DNA, the CDR3 is TGTGCCAGCAGGGGGACAGGCTCAAATTACAATGAGCAGTTCTTC.

This clonotype showed up just a few times. The J gene is TRBJ2-1, the V gene TRBV28, with 13 nucleotides matching TRBD2. Germline trimming cut 2 bases from V and 3 bases from J; bases unmatched to any gene: 4. CDR3 length: 17 residues. Germline CDR1 MDHEN, CDR2 SYDVKM. This CDR3 is CASSLQTSGGYYNEQFF. In DNA form, the CDR3 reads TGTGCCAGCAGTTTACAGACTAGCGGGGGGTACTACAATGAGCAGTTCTTC.

The CDR3 bases are TGCAGCGTTGTCGCGGAGTACACTGAAGCTTTCTTT. Translating it yields CSVVAEYTEAFF. V gene TRBV29-1 combines with J gene TRBJ1-1; D uncertain. The ends were cut back, 4 bases at V and 3 bases at J, with 9 bases in the middle. The CDR3 is 12 residues long. The V gene's germline CDR1 is SQVTM and CDR2 ANQGSEA. Complete variable domain (other parts from reference TRBV29-1 and TRBJ1-1): SAVISQKPSRDICQRGTSLTIQCQVDSQVTMMFWYRQQPGQSLTLIATANQGSEATYESGFVIDKFPISRPNLTFSTLTVSNMSPEDSSIYLCSVVAEYTEAFFGQGTRLTVV.

This clonotype was found once. The rearrangement joins TRBV7-2 to TRBJ2-1; 7 positions match TRBD2. Germline assignment: CDR1 SGHTA and CDR2 FQGNSA. The junction had 13 bases not matched to a gene; V was cut back by 5 bases and J by 15 bases. This CDR3 is built from 13 residues. CDR3: CASSRTGEGKWFF. The CDR3 DNA sequence: TGTGCCAGCAGCCGAACGGGGGAGGGCAAGTGGTTCTTC.

In regard to this clonotype: The junction differs from germline at one of its ends, possibly a read error. This rearrangement joins TRBV7-2 to TRBJ2-5; TRBD2 matches 13 bases. The V gene's germline CDR1 is SGHTA and CDR2 FQGNSA. The CDR3 covers 16 residues. The CDR3: CAISPRTSGGHNEQYF. The DNA of the CDR3 is TGTGCCATCAGCCCCCGGACTAGCGGGGGCCACAATGAGCAGTACTTC.

The chain combines TRBV4-1 with TRBJ2-7; TRBD2 aligns across 9 bases. This CDR3 spans 15 amino acids. The V and J ends lost 2 bases and 0 bases, in that order; junction bases with no gene match: 2. From germline, CDR1 is MGHRA and CDR2 YSYEKL. CDR3 residues: CASSQRSGSSYEQYF. DNA of the CDR3: TGCGCCAGCAGCCAACGTAGCGGGAGCTCCTACGAGCAGTACTTC.

This clonotype was found a few times. This chain connects TRBV3-1 to TRBJ2-1; maybe TRBD1 (6 bases). V gave up 6 bases and J gave up 7 bases, with 16 bases separating them. The CDR3 contains 14 residues. In germline, CDR1 is LGHDT, CDR2 YNNKEL (reference sequence). CDR3 DNA: TGTGCCAGCAGGAGGGACATGGTGGGAAATGAGCAGTTCTTC. It codes for CASRRDMVGNEQFF.

The rearrangement joins TRBV7-6 to TRBJ2-5; TRBD2 agrees at 8 bases. V gave up 0 bases and J gave up 5 bases; unmatched junction bases: 11. There are 17 residues in the CDR3. The germline V gene has CDR1 SGHVS and CDR2 FNYEAQ. CDR3 residues: CASSLAPRGDTKETQYF. CDR3 nucleotide sequence: TGTGCCAGCAGCTTAGCTCCGCGGGGGGATACTAAGGAGACCCAGTACTTC.

There are a few counts of this clonotype. The chain employs TRBV20-1 and TRBJ1-2; D is undetermined. Looked up from germline, CDR1 is DFQATT and CDR2 is SNEGSKA (reference sequence). The CDR3 extends over 14 amino acids. Trimming left V 4 bases short and J 1 base short, with 13 bases between. DNA for the CDR3: TGCAGTGCTATAGAGCCGACGGATAACTATGGCTACACCTTC. Amino acids: CSAIEPTDNYGYTF.

This clonotype was detected once. The chain recombines TRBV20-1 with TRBJ2-3; D tentatively reads TRBD1 or TRBD2 (6 bases each). This CDR3 region has 16 residues. Germline lookup yields CDR1 DFQATT and CDR2 SNEGSKA (reference sequence). V was shortened by 7 bases and J by 2 bases, with 22 bases between the two germline ends. The CDR3 reads CSDPSWGASYTDTQYF. DNA of the CDR3: TGCAGTGATCCTTCCTGGGGGGCCTCCTACACAGATACGCAGTATTTT.

CDR3 sequence: CASSYRETGNYGYTF. Here the CDR3 DNA reads TGTGCCAGCAGTTACAGGGAAACAGGGAACTATGGCTACACCTTC. This rearrangement joins TRBV6-5 to TRBJ1-2; D is perhaps TRBD1 (6 bases). The length of the CDR3 is 15 residues. The germline V gene has CDR1 MNHEY and CDR2 SVGAGI. Trimming cost V 2 bases and J 2 bases, with 12 bases left between them.

This clonotype turned up a few times. This chain connects TRBV29-1 to TRBJ1-5, with D possibly being TRBD1 (6 bases). The V end lost 1 base, the J end lost 1 base, and 17 bases lay between the germline ends. CDR1 and CDR2 (germline): SQVTM, ANQGSEA. The CDR3 length is 17 residues. CDR3 DNA: TGCAGCGTTGAAGGGGCGACAGGTGAGAGGAGCAATCAGCCCCAGCATTTT. This codes for CSVEGATGERSNQPQHF.

This clonotype was picked up a small number of times. V usage is TRBV27 and J usage is TRBJ2-5; the D is unclear. V was shortened by 0 bases and J by 0 bases, with 8 bases between the two germline ends. Per germline, CDR1 MNHEY and CDR2 SMNVEV (reference sequence). The CDR3 length is 15 residues. The CDR3 coding sequence is TGTGCCAGCAGTTTATCGTCGTTGTACCAAGAGACCCAGTACTTC. Translated: CASSLSSLYQETQYF.

This clonotype appeared a few times. V gene TRBV28 combines with J gene TRBJ1-2, with unresolved D. V lost 6 bases, J lost 4 bases, and 18 bases lay in between. The CDR3 is 15 residues long. The germline gives CDR1 MDHEN, CDR2 SYDVKM. The CDR3 protein is CASSPQSYQIYGYTF. The CDR3 DNA sequence: TGTGCCAGCAGCCCCCAGTCGTACCAGATCTATGGCTACACCTTC.

The chain is built from TRBV7-4 and TRBJ1-5; tentatively, D is TRBD1 (5 bases). The V gene's germline CDR1 is SGHVT and CDR2 SQSDAQ. Between the trimmed V and J ends, which lost 1 base and 9 bases, there was a span of 10 bases. CDR3 length equals 13 residues. CDR3 loop: CASSLDTGRPQHF. The CDR3 DNA reads as TGTGCCAGCAGCTTAGACACGGGGCGGCCCCAGCATTTT.

V gene TRBV4-1 combines with J gene TRBJ2-7; 7 nucleotides align to TRBD2. The V gene end was trimmed by 6 bases and the J gene end by 2 bases; junction bases not matched to a gene: 10. Germline V gene lookup returns CDR1 MGHRA and CDR2 YSYEKL. This CDR3 has 15 residues. DNA for the CDR3: TGCGCCAGCAGGGCCAATAGCGGGCCAGCCTACGAGCAGTACTTC. It encodes CASRANSGPAYEQYF.

The genes are TRBV27 and TRBJ1-1; TRBD1 matches 11 bases. The CDR3 sequence is 13 residues long. J gave up 11 bases and V 7 bases, and 9 bases lay outside the gene matches. Germline values: CDR1 MNHEY, CDR2 SMNVEV (reference sequence). This CDR3 is CASTGQGEATAFF. In nucleotides, the CDR3 is TGTGCCAGCACGGGACAGGGGGAAGCGACGGCTTTCTTT.

This clonotype was detected only a few times. The J gene is TRBJ2-7, the V gene TRBV7-8; 7 nucleotides agree with TRBD1. Germline CDR1 reads SGHVS; CDR2 reads FQNEAQ. This CDR3 region has 15 residues. The J segment lost 1 base and the V segment lost 5 bases, leaving 8 bases of the junction unmatched. This CDR3 is CASSPSDRKSYEQYF. The DNA for the CDR3 is TGTGCCAGCAGCCCCTCGGACAGGAAATCCTACGAGCAGTACTTC.

The chain combines TRBV25-1 with TRBJ2-7; the D gene is possibly TRBD1 (6 bases). CDR3 length: 14 amino acids. The ends were cut back, 6 bases at V and 2 bases at J, with 14 bases in the middle. The germline gives CDR1 MGHDK, CDR2 SYGVNS. CDR3 nucleotides: TGTGCCAGCAGCGATGGGGGCAGGACCTACGAGCAGTACTTC. Translated, it gives CASSDGGRTYEQYF.